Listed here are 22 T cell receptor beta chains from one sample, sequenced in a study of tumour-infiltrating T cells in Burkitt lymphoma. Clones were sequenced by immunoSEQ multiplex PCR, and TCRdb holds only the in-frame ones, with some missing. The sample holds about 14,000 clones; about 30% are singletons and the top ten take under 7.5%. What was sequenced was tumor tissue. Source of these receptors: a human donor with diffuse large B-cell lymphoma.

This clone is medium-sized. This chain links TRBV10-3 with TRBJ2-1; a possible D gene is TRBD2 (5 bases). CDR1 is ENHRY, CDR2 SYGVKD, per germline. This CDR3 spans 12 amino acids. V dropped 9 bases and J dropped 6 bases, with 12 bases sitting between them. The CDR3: CAMGAEGNEQFF. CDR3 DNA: TGTGCCATGGGCGCCGAGGGCAATGAGCAGTTCTTC.

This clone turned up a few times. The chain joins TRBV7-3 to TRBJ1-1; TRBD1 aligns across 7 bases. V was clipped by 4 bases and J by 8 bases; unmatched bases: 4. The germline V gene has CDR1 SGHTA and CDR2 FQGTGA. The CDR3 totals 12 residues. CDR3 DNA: TGTGCCAGCAGCTCAGGGGGACAGGAAGCTTTCTTT. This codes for CASSSGGQEAFF.

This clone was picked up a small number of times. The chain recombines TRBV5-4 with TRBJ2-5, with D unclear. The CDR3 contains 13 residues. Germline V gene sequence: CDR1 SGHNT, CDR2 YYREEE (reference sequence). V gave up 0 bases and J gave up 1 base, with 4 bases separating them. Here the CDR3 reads CASSLGAQETQYF. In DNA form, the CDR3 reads TGTGCCAGCAGCTTGGGGGCCCAAGAGACCCAGTACTTC.

CDR3 nucleotides: TGCGCCAGCAGCCGGCAGCAGGGAAATCAGCCCCAGCATTTT. Translating gives CASSRQQGNQPQHF. The chain employs TRBV4-1 and TRBJ1-5, with a weak D call TRBD1 (5 bases). CDR3 size: 14 residues. Germline values: CDR1 MGHRA, CDR2 YSYEKL. Between the trimmed V and J ends, which lost 4 bases and 4 bases, there was a span of 11 bases.

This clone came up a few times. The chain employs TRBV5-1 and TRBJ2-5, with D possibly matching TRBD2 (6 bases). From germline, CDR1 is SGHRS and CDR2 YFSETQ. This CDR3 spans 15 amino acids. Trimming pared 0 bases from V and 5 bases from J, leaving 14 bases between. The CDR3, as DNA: TGCGCCAGCAGCTTGGGGACGACTAGTCTCGAGACCCAGTACTTC. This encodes CASSLGTTSLETQYF.

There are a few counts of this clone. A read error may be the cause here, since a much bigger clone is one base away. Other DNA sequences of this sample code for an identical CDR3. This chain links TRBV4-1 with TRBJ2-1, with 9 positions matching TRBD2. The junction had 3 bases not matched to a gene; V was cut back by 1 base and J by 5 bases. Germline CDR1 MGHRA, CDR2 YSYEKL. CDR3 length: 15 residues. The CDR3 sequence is CASSQVLAGNNEQFF. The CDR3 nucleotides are TGCGCCAGCAGCCAAGTCCTAGCGGGAAACAATGAGCAGTTCTTC.

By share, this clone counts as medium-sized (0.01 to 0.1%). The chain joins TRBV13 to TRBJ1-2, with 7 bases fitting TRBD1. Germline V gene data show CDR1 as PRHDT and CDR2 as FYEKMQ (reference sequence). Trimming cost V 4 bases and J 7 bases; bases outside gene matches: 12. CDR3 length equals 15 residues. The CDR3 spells CASSSKLGDSFGYTF. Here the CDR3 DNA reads TGTGCCAGCAGCTCGAAACTCGGGGACAGCTTTGGCTACACCTTC.

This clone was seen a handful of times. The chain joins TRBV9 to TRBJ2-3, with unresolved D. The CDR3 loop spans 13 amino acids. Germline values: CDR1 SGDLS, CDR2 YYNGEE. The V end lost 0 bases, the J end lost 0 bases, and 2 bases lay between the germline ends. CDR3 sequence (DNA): TGTGCCAGCAGCGTAGATAGCACAGATACGCAGTATTTT. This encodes CASSVDSTDTQYF. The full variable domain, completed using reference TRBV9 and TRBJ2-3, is DSGVTQTPKHLITATGQRVTLRCSPRSGDLSVYWYQQSLDQGLQFLIQYYNGEERAKGNILERFSAQQFPDLHSELNLSSLELGDSALYFCASSVDSTDTQYFGPGTRLTVL.

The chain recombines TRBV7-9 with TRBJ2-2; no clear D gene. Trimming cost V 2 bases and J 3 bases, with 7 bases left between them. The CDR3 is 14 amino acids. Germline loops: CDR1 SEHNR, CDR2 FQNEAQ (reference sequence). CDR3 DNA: TGTGCCAGCAGCTTAATCGGAGACACCGGGGAGCTGTTTTTT. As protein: CASSLIGDTGELFF.

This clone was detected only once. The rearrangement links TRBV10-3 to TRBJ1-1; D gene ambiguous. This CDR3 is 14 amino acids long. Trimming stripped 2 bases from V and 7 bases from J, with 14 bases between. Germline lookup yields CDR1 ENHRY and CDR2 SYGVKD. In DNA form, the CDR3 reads TGTGCCATCAGTGAGGTCGGCGGTAACGATGAAGCTTTCTTT. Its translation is CAISEVGGNDEAFF.

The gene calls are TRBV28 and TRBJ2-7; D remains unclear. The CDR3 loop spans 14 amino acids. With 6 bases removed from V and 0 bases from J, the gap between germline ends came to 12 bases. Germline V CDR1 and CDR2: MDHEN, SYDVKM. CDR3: CASSLTQHSYEQYF. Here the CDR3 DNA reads TGTGCCAGCAGCCTAACCCAACACTCCTACGAGCAGTACTTC.

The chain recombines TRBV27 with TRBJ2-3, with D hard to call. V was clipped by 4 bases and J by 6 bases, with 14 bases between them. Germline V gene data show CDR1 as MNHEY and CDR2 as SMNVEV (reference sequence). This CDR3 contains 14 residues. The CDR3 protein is CASSSLTAWDTQYF. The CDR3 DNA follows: TGTGCCAGCAGTTCCTTAACAGCGTGGGATACGCAGTATTTT.

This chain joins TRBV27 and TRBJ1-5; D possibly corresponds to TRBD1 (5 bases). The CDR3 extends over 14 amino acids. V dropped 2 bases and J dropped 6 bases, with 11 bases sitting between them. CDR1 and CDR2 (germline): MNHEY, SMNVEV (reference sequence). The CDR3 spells CASSLGGVSQPQHF. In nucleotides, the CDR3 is TGTGCCAGCAGTTTAGGGGGTGTCAGTCAGCCCCAGCATTTT.

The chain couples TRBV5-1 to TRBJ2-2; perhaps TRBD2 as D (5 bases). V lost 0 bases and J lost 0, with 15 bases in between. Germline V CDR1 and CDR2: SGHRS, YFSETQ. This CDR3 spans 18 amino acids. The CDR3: CASSLVGSVATNTGELFF. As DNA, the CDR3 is TGCGCCAGCAGCTTGGTAGGTAGCGTAGCTACGAACACCGGGGAGCTGTTTTTT.

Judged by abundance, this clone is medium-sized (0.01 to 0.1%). CDR3 sequence (DNA): TGTGCCAGCAACATAGGGGGGTCTGGCTACGAGCAGTACTTC. Its protein is CASNIGGSGYEQYF. The chain is built from TRBV27 and TRBJ2-7; either TRBD1 or TRBD2 may fit D (6 bases each). V was trimmed by 7 bases and J by 3 bases, leaving 16 bases between them. The CDR3 has 14 residues. Germline V gene lookup returns CDR1 MNHEY and CDR2 SMNVEV (reference sequence).

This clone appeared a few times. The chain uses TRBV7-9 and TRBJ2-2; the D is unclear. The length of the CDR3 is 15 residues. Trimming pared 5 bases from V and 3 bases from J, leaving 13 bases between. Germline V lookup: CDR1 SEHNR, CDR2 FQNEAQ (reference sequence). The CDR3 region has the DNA TGTGCCAGCAGCCTCGTGATTGACGACACCGGGGAGCTGTTTTTT. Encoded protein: CASSLVIDDTGELFF.

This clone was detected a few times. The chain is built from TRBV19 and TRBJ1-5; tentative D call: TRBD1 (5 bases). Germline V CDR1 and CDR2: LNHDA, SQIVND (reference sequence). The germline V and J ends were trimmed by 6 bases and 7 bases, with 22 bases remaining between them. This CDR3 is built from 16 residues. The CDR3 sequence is CASSYRRQGGRQPQHF. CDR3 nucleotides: TGTGCCAGTAGCTACCGTCGGCAGGGAGGAAGGCAGCCCCAGCATTTT.

The CDR3 region is CSVDLPQGTDTQYF. In nucleotides, the CDR3 is TGCAGCGTTGATTTACCCCAGGGGACAGATACGCAGTATTTT. This sequence joins TRBV29-1 and TRBJ2-3; D may be TRBD1 (6 bases). This CDR3 is built from 14 residues. Per germline, CDR1 SQVTM and CDR2 ANQGSEA. Trimming removed 3 bases at V and 3 bases at J, with 13 bases between.

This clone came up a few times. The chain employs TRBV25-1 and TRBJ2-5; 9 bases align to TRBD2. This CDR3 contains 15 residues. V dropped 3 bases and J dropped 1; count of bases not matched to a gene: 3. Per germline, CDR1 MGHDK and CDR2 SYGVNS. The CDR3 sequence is CASSDSAGGQETQYF. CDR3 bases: TGTGCCAGCAGTGACTCAGCGGGGGGCCAAGAGACCCAGTACTTC.

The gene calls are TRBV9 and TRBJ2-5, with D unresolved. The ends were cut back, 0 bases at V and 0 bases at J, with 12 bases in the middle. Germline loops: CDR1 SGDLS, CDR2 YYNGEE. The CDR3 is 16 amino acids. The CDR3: CASSVGATVYQETQYF. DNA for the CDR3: TGTGCCAGCAGCGTAGGCGCAACAGTTTACCAAGAGACCCAGTACTTC.

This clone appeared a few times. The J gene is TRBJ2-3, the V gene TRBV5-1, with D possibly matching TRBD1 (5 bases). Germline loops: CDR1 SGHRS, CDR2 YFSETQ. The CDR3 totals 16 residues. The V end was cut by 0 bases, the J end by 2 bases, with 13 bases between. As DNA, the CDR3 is TGCGCCAGCAGCTTGGAGGTGGGGCCGTCCACAGATACGCAGTATTTT. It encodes CASSLEVGPSTDTQYF.

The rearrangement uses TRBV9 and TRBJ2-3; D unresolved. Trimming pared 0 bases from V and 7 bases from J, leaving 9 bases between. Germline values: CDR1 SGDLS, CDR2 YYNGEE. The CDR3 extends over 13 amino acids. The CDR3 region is CASSVDGSYTQYF. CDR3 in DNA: TGTGCCAGCAGCGTAGATGGATCTTATACGCAGTATTTT.